These T cell receptor beta chains were read from a single sample in a study of CD8 T cells in Susac syndrome. TCRdb analysed the immunoSEQ multiplex PCR reads with MiXCR anew, one entry per CDR3 protein. The repertoire has approximately 54,000 distinct CDR3 sequences, around 93% of them found once; the top ten carry less than 0.9%. The sample comprised CD8+ T cells from PBMCs. The source is a human donor with Susac syndrome. Each CDR3 is given with its conserved first and last residue. D genes are given only for firm matches. Expanded clones are given a class, and other clones once, few, many or no size at all.

-	-	TRBV9	TRBJ2-3	TGTGCCAGCAGCGTAGGCGGGCTAGCTCTGGATACGCAGTATTTT	CASSVGGLALDTQYF
-	TRBD2	TRBV5-1	TRBJ2-5	TGCGCCAGCAGCTTGGTACGGGGGGGCCGCGAGACCCAGTACTTC	CASSLVRGGRETQYF
-	-	TRBV28	TRBJ2-7	TGTGCCAGCGACGAGGGGGGGACTTACTCCTACGAGCAGTACTTC	CASDEGGTYSYEQYF
-	TRBD1	TRBV7-9	TRBJ1-1	TGTGCCAGCAGCCCCGGACAGGGATCAACTAAAGCTTTCTTT	CASSPGQGSTKAFF
-	TRBD1	TRBV15	TRBJ2-7	TGTGCCACCAGCCCCAAGGGGGCAGGGAGTAGGGAGCAGTACTTC	CATSPKGAGSREQYF
few	TRBD1	TRBV2	TRBJ2-1	TGTGCCAGCAGTGCGACAGGGGGCAATGAGCAGTTCTTC	CASSATGGNEQFF
-	TRBD2	TRBV19	TRBJ2-7	TGTGCCAGTACCAAAGGGAGCGGGGGGGCGTACGAGCAGTACTTC	CASTKGSGGAYEQYF
-	TRBD2	TRBV20-1	TRBJ2-5	TGCAGTGCTAGTTTCTTTTTTGGGACTAGCGGGGGATTGGTGGAGACCCAGTACTTC	CSASFFFGTSGGLVETQYF
-	TRBD1	TRBV12-3/TRBV12-4	TRBJ2-7	TGTGCCAGCAGTCCCGGGACAGCCTACGAGCAGTACTTC	CASSPGTAYEQYF
-	TRBD1	TRBV6-6	TRBJ1-1	TGTGCCAGCAGTTTCCCCGGCAGGGGGATAACTGAAGCTTTCTTT	CASSFPGRGITEAFF
-	-	TRBV20-1	TRBJ2-2	TGCAGTGCCCATGTCCCGAACACCGGGGAGCTGTTTTTT	CSAHVPNTGELFF
-	TRBD2	TRBV20-1	TRBJ2-4	TGCAGTGCCACGACTAGCGGGGGGGCAAACATTCAGTACTTC	CSATTSGGANIQYF
-	-	TRBV4-3	TRBJ2-7	TGCGCCAGCAGCCAAGAGGGACGGGGATACTACGAGCAGTACTTC	CASSQEGRGYYEQYF
-	-	TRBV7-2	TRBJ2-1	TGTGCCAGCAACTTATCTCACAATGAGCAGTTCTTC	CASNLSHNEQFF
-	TRBD2	TRBV28	TRBJ2-7	TGTGCCAGCAGTTTATTTGGCGGGGGGACCTACGAGCAGTACTTC	CASSLFGGGTYEQYF
-	-	TRBV20-1	TRBJ2-3	TGCAGTGCTCTTACCCCGAAGAAGTCTTTGACCCGTGGGTATTTT	CSALTPKKSLTRGYF
-	-	TRBV4-1	TRBJ1-1	TGCGCCAGCAGCCGAACAGGGACACCGAACACTGAAGCTTTCTTT	CASSRTGTPNTEAFF
-	-	TRBV12-3/TRBV12-4	TRBJ2-1	TGTGCCAGCACCCCCGCGAGGTACAATGAGCAGTTCTTC	CASTPARYNEQFF
-	-	TRBV7-9	TRBJ1-2	TGTGCCAGCAGCCCCGGGGCCACTAGTAACTATGGCTACACCTTC	CASSPGATSNYGYTF
once	-	TRBV29-1	TRBJ2-7	TGCAGCGTTGATGCCGGCTCCTACGAGCAGTACTTC	CSVDAGSYEQYF